This TCR beta chain was captured by sequencing in a study of human T cells and chemical hapten exposure. For the study at large: Throughout a study of about 6 months, patients underwent weekly scalp administration of diphenylcyclopropenone doses. TCR yields per sample varied mostly from small pooled library volume differences.

In its sample, this clonotype was seen a few times. Its antigen is currently unknown. The CDR3 covers 14 residues. The V end was cut by 0 bases, the J end by 4 bases, with 6 bases between. Germline CDR1 reads SNHLY; CDR2 reads FYNNEI. Study conclusions and caveats: Significantly more large CDR3 similarity clusters were formed by expanded TCRs than by controls.

Unique molecular identifiers were attached to individual cDNA molecules during library preparation. TCRdb used MiXCR to reprocess the RACE reads, holding one entry per CDR3 protein. This table has 110,000 or so distinct CDR3 sequences, under 35% appearing once. Time point given: patch test 3, about 24 weeks after DPC sensitization. Treatment reported: therapeutic diphenylcyclopropenone sensitization with weekly scalp DPC. The material sequenced was whole blood, taken in connection with sensitization to the hapten diphenylcyclopropenone (DPC). This clonotype was obtained from a man in his forties with alopecia areata. Some clones in this sample may be carry-over from other donors' samples. V gene TRBV2 combines with J gene TRBJ2-2, with D unclear. The CDR3 coding sequence is TGTGCCAGCAGTGAAGCCCGGGTCACCGGGGAGCTGTTTTTT. Translating it yields CASSEARVTGELFF.